This T cell receptor beta chain was profiled in a study of CD8 T cells in Susac syndrome. Study observations and caveats: Repertoires of Susac syndrome CD4+ T cells lacked clonal expansion.

Concerning this clonotype itself: Its cognate antigen is unknown.

Reverse transcription used 0.5 to 1 ug RNA and random hexamers. Amplification of the TCR beta CDR3 was carried out by immunoSEQ multiplex PCR, which spanned a total of 54 Vbeta and 13 Jbeta segments. TCRdb passed the immunoSEQ multiplex PCR reads through MiXCR, listing each CDR3 protein once. The table has a few hundred thousand distinct CDR3 sequences, about 95% seen once. Trimming pared 3 bases from V and 0 bases from J, leaving 12 bases between. Germline V gives CDR1 MNHEY, CDR2 SMNVEV (reference sequence). The CDR3 runs to 16 residues. The receptor comes from a human donor with Susac syndrome. Sequenced sample: CD4+ T cells from PBMCs. The rearrangement uses TRBV27 and TRBJ1-5; D is unclear. CDR3 residues: CASSFYGYNSNQPQHF. The CDR3 DNA reads as TGTGCCAGCAGTTTTTACGGATACAATAGCAATCAGCCCCAGCATTTT.